These T cell receptor beta chains were read from a single sample in a study of sequential checkpoint blockade in melanoma. Assay used: immunoSEQ multiplex PCR; TCRdb lists only in-frame clones, some missing. Altogether about 5,100 clones are present, around 75% being singletons, with the ten largest covering roughly half. Sample: CD8+ T cells sorted from blood (inferred from file names), taken from a patient given nivolumab and ipilimumab in sequence. The source is a human patient with melanoma. Some clones in this sample may be carry-over from other donors' samples. Each CDR3 is given with its conserved first and last residue. A D gene is named only where the DNA matches it firmly. The size entry is marked missing in some rows and otherwise reads once, few, many or a size class.

CASSSTGTVAYEQYF TGTGCCAGCAGTTCCACCGGGACAGTTGCCTACGAGCAGTACTTC TRBJ2-7 TRBD1 TRBV28 NA
CASRGLGTDYGYTF TGTGCCAGCAGGGGACTAGGGACGGACTATGGCTACACCTTC TRBJ1-2 NA TRBV6-7 NA
CASSRDRVSTEAFF TGTGCCAGCAGCAGGGACAGGGTGTCCACTGAAGCTTTCTTT TRBJ1-1 TRBD1 TRBV7-6 once
CASSLGTGMNTEAFF TGTGCCAGCAGCCTCGGGACAGGGATGAACACTGAAGCTTTCTTT TRBJ1-1 TRBD1 TRBV7-9 NA
CATSRFTGGEDTEAFF TGTGCCACCAGCAGATTCACAGGGGGCGAGGACACTGAAGCTTTCTTT TRBJ1-1 TRBD1 TRBV15 NA
CASSMGQGPEKLFF TGTGCCAGTAGTATGGGACAGGGGCCTGAAAAACTGTTTTTT TRBJ1-4 TRBD1 TRBV19 few
CASTRGTGAAEQYF TGTGCCAGCACACGAGGGACAGGGGCGGCCGAGCAGTACTTC TRBJ2-7 TRBD1 TRBV27 hyperexpanded
CASSPLRGPNLGYTF TGCGCCAGCAGCCCCCTCAGGGGGCCCAACCTTGGCTACACCTTC TRBJ1-2 TRBD1 TRBV5-1 once
CASSRLSGTHQETQYF TGTGCCAGCTCACGCTTGAGTGGGACACACCAAGAGACCCAGTACTTC TRBJ2-5 NA TRBV18 NA
CASMGGSSNEQFF TGTGCCAGCATGGGGGGGAGCTCCAATGAGCAGTTCTTC TRBJ2-1 TRBD2 TRBV7-8 NA
CASSLVRASTDTQYF TGTGCCAGCAGCTTAGTCAGGGCTAGCACAGATACGCAGTATTTT TRBJ2-3 NA TRBV7-9 NA
CASSPDRGNEKLFF TGTGCCAGCAGCCCGGACAGGGGTAATGAAAAACTGTTTTTT TRBJ1-4 TRBD1 TRBV4-2 few
CASSEWDRGHSGANVLTF TGTGCCAGCAGTGAGTGGGACAGGGGGCACTCTGGGGCCAACGTCCTGACTTTC TRBJ2-6 TRBD1 TRBV25-1 NA
CASSRGDEQFF TGTGCCAGCAGCCGGGGGGATGAGCAGTTCTTC TRBJ2-1 TRBD2 TRBV7-2 NA
CASSPGWTEAFF TGTGCCAGCAGCCCCGGGTGGACTGAAGCTTTCTTT TRBJ1-1 NA TRBV7-9 NA
CASSESKGRGQPQHF TGTGCCAGCAGTGAGTCTAAGGGCAGGGGTCAGCCCCAGCATTTT TRBJ1-5 NA TRBV6-1 NA
CSVATGTGNYGYTF TGCAGCGTAGCAACCGGGACAGGGAACTATGGCTACACCTTC TRBJ1-2 TRBD1 TRBV29-1 NA
CASSVGASGSYEQYF TGTGCCAGCAGCGTAGGGGCTAGCGGGTCCTATGAGCAGTACTTC TRBJ2-7 TRBD2 TRBV9 NA
CASSPQGLLQETQYF TGTGCCAGCAGCCCCCAGGGGCTACTCCAAGAGACCCAGTACTTC TRBJ2-5 NA TRBV9 NA
CASSSGGEQFF TGTGCCAGCAGCTCGGGGGGGGAGCAGTTCTTC TRBJ2-1 TRBD2 TRBV9 NA
CASSPNRLDGNTIYF TGTGCCAGCAGCCCGAACAGGCTGGATGGAAACACCATATATTTT TRBJ1-3 NA TRBV7-2 NA
CASSQGGQLSYTF TGTGCCAGCAGCCAAGGGGGGCAGTTAAGCTACACCTTC TRBJ1-2 NA TRBV14 few
CAWSVDGAQHF TGTGCCTGGAGTGTCGACGGGGCCCAGCATTTT TRBJ1-5 NA TRBV30 NA
CASSLGAGTGESGYTF TGTGCCAGCAGCTTAGGGGCCGGGACAGGGGAAAGTGGCTACACCTTC TRBJ1-2 TRBD1 TRBV7-9 once
CASSQERQGLNEQFF TGCGCCAGCAGCCAAGAGAGACAGGGCCTGAATGAGCAGTTCTTC TRBJ2-1 TRBD1 TRBV4-1 once
CASRGDRAFAPAFF TGTGCCAGCAGAGGTGACAGGGCTTTCGCCCCGGCCTTTTTT TRBJ1-4 TRBD1 TRBV6-1 once
CASSEVEDWSYEQYF TGTGCCAGCAGCGAGGTGGAGGACTGGTCCTACGAGCAGTACTTC TRBJ2-7 NA TRBV9 NA
CASSQVRTGPYEQYF TGCGCCAGCAGCCAGGTTCGGACAGGGCCTTACGAGCAGTACTTC TRBJ2-7 TRBD1 TRBV4-3 NA
CSVIDRSVGAPNEQFF TGCAGCGTGATCGACAGGTCCGTGGGGGCCCCAAATGAGCAGTTCTTC TRBJ2-1 NA TRBV29-1 once
CASSSSGNSPLHF TGTGCCAGCAGCTCATCGGGAAATTCACCCCTCCACTTT TRBJ1-6 NA TRBV7-3 NA
CASIGTSGGYNEQFF TGTGCCAGCATCGGGACTAGCGGGGGTTACAATGAGCAGTTCTTC TRBJ2-1 TRBD2 TRBV7-9 NA